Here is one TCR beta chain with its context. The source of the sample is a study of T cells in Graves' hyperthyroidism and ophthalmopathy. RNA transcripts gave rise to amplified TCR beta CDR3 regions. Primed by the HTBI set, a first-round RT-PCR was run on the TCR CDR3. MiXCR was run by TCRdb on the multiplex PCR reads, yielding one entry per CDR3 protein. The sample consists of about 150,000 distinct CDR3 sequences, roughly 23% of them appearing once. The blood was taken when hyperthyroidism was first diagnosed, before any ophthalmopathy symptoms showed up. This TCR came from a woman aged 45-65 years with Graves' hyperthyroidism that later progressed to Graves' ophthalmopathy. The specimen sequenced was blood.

The CDR3 DNA reads TGTGCCAGCAGCCAAGGACTGCCAACGGAGCAGTACTTC. Its protein product is CASSQGLPTEQYF. This chain joins TRBV14 and TRBJ2-7, with D hard to call. This CDR3 comprises 13 residues. Per germline, CDR1 SGHDN and CDR2 FVKESK. Trimming pared 1 base from V and 7 bases from J, leaving 11 bases between.